Each of the 11 T cell receptor beta chains below was sequenced from the same sample in a study of cytomegalovirus exposure and HLA in healthy donors. With 60 Vbeta and 13 Jbeta primers, the PCR was carried out. Sequencing used immunoSEQ multiplex PCR; TCRdb keeps in-frame clones, though not all of them. This sample has around 190,000 clones, with roughly 80% found just once. The source material was PBMCs. These receptors originate from a woman in her 50s in good health and CMV-seronegative.

V usage is TRBV28 and J usage is TRBJ2-3, with a possible D match to TRBD1 (6 bases). Germline V gives CDR1 MDHEN, CDR2 SYDVKM. V lost 9 bases, J lost 0 bases, and 16 bases lay in between. The CDR3 extends over 15 amino acids. CDR3 nucleotide sequence: TGTGCCAGTTTCTCGTTAGACAGGAGCACAGATACGCAGTATTTT. Translation: CASFSLDRSTDTQYF.

J is TRBJ1-1 and V is TRBV10-3; weak D call: TRBD1 (5 bases). Between the trimmed V and J ends, which lost 4 bases and 2 bases, there was a span of 11 bases. The CDR3 runs 14 residues. CDR1 and CDR2 (germline): ENHRY, SYGVKD. The DNA of the CDR3 is TGTGCCATCAGTGGTACCGGGGGAAACACTGAAGCTTTCTTT. It specifies CAISGTGGNTEAFF.

The J gene is TRBJ2-5, the V gene TRBV28; possibly TRBD2 for D (5 bases). The DNA end is more similar to TRBJ2-7, so the J call may be wrong. CDR1 is MDHEN, CDR2 SYDVKM, per germline. This CDR3 has 12 amino acids. The CDR3 sequence is CASIGSTYEQYF. CDR3 sequence (DNA): TGTGCCAGCATTGGGAGTACCTACGAGCAGTACTTC.

The sample holds a few counts of this clone. This chain joins TRBV27 and TRBJ2-1; weak D call: TRBD2 (6 bases). V shed 2 bases and J shed 7 bases, with 18 bases lying between them. The germline CDR1 and CDR2 sequences are MNHEY and SMNVEV (reference sequence). This CDR3 has 16 amino acids. As DNA, the CDR3 is TGTGCCAGCAGTTTAACACATTTGTATGGAGGGAATGAGCAGTTCTTC. Its translation is CASSLTHLYGGNEQFF.

This chain connects TRBV5-1 to TRBJ1-1, with D unclear. CDR1 SGHRS and CDR2 YFSETQ come from the germline V gene. The V end was cut by 5 bases, the J end by 2 bases, with 13 bases between. The CDR3 sequence is 14 residues long. The CDR3 DNA sequence: TGCGCCAGCAGTCAGTTCACCCAAAACACTGAAGCTTTCTTT. This codes for CASSQFTQNTEAFF.

The chain carries TRBV5-4 and TRBJ2-5, with 10 bases matching TRBD2. CDR3 length: 15 amino acids. Germline assignment: CDR1 SGHNT and CDR2 YYREEE (reference sequence). V shed 3 bases, J shed 2 bases, and the junction held 4 bases outside the gene matches. In DNA, the CDR3 is TGTGCCAGCAGCTCCCCACTAGCGGGGCAAGAGACCCAGTACTTC. Its protein product is CASSSPLAGQETQYF.

The sample holds a few counts of this clone. The gene calls are TRBV28 and TRBJ2-1; weak D call: TRBD2 (5 bases). The CDR3 runs to 12 residues. The ends were cut back, 6 bases at V and 8 bases at J, with 11 bases in the middle. Germline values: CDR1 MDHEN, CDR2 SYDVKM. The CDR3 sequence is CASRSTRDEQFF. The CDR3 region has the DNA TGTGCCAGCAGATCTACTAGGGATGAGCAGTTCTTC.

This chain uses TRBV18 with TRBJ2-5; 9 bases align to TRBD2. V lost 6 bases to trimming and J lost 2 bases; unmatched junction nucleotides: 7. CDR1 and CDR2 (germline): KGHSH, LQKENI. The CDR3 is 15 amino acids. This CDR3 is CASSKGAGGQETQYF. The CDR3 DNA is TGTGCCAGCTCTAAGGGAGCGGGGGGACAAGAGACCCAGTACTTC. Combining the CDR3 with reference TRBV18 and TRBJ2-5 gives the whole variable domain NAGVMQNPRHLVRRRGQEARLRCSPMKGHSHVYWYRQLPEEGLKFMVYLQKENIIDESGMPKERFSAEFPKEGPSILRIQQVVRGDSAAYFCASSKGAGGQETQYFGPGTRLLVL.

The chain recombines TRBV23-1 with TRBJ1-1; TRBD1 aligns across 8 bases. TRBV23-1 is known as an ORF, though its function is uncertain. Losses at the gene ends were 7 bases for V and 0 bases for J; bases not matched to a gene: 4. The CDR3 extends over 14 amino acids. The DNA of the CDR3 is TGCGCCAGCACAGGGGGCGATGTGAACACTGAAGCTTTCTTT. Translating it yields CASTGGDVNTEAFF.

This rearrangement joins TRBV28 to TRBJ2-5; D remains unclear. V was shortened by 1 base and J by 2 bases, with 5 bases between the two germline ends. The CDR3 has 13 residues. CDR1 and CDR2 from the germline V gene are MDHEN and SYDVKM. The CDR3 loop reads CASSLYLQETQYF. DNA for the CDR3: TGTGCCAGCAGTTTATACCTACAAGAGACCCAGTACTTC.

J is TRBJ2-7 and V is TRBV9; 11 positions match TRBD2. Germline CDR1 is SGDLS and CDR2 is YYNGEE. The V gene end was trimmed by 0 bases and the J gene end by 4 bases; junction bases not matched to a gene: 0. CDR3 length: 14 residues. The CDR3 loop is CASSVGLAGYEQYF. The CDR3 nucleotides are TGTGCCAGCAGCGTAGGACTAGCGGGGTACGAGCAGTACTTC. The full variable domain, rest sourced from reference TRBV9 and TRBJ2-7, is DSGVTQTPKHLITATGQRVTLRCSPRSGDLSVYWYQQSLDQGLQFLIQYYNGEERAKGNILERFSAQQFPDLHSELNLSSLELGDSALYFCASSVGLAGYEQYFGPGTRLTVT.